Sequencing of this T cell receptor beta chain was carried out in a study of blood T cell repertoires in COVID-19. Study as a whole: Sites across the United States, Italy and Spain contributed samples from acute and convalescent COVID-19.

How the authors handled the data: Using reference gene primer amplification, nucleated cell counts were estimated. Data came from immunoSEQ multiplex PCR; TCRdb stores just in-frame clones and leaves some out. The DNA was the basis for D and trimming; V, J and clone size are from that table. The sample carries just over 35,000 clones, about 81% recorded once. This CDR3 is 15 amino acids long. The germline V gene has CDR1 SNHLY and CDR2 FYNNEI. V shed 5 bases, J shed 7 bases, and the junction held 8 bases outside the gene matches. This rearrangement joins TRBV2 to TRBJ2-1; 10 bases are a match to TRBD2. Source material: peripheral blood. This receptor was obtained from a human donor in a cohort sampled during active or convalescent COVID-19. The donor label of this sample is uncertain. CDR3 bases: TGTGCCAGCAGTTACCTAGCGGGAGCAGGGAATGAGCAGTTCTTC. This gives the protein CASSYLAGAGNEQFF.